This T cell receptor (beta chain) is from a study of T cells in Graves' hyperthyroidism and ophthalmopathy (dated by TCRdb to about 2019). Regarding the research as a whole: Peripheral blood samples were taken at the time of initial diagnosis, prior to any treatment. The paper describes TCR Vbeta CDR3 sequencing of 135 peripheral blood samples, made up of some 40 ophthalmopathy patients, 70 to 75 hyperthyroidism patients and 17 progressor patients. TCR V-J signatures able to tell the groups apart were searched for in a discovery cohort of 90 to 100 patients, of whom more than 40 had Graves' ophthalmopathy and under 65 had stable Graves' hyperthyroidism. The 100 or so discovery patients were divided at random into training and test sets in a 7:3 ratio. Once sampling was done, hyperthyroidism patients were given methimazole at a starting dose of 30 mg daily, whereas ophthalmopathy patients were given high-dose intravenous methylprednisolone. In about six Graves' hyperthyroidism patients, the study also compared T-cell repertoires from thyroid tissue with T-cell repertoires from blood. An independent validation cohort of some 18 hyperthyroidism patients and 17 patients who later progressed to ophthalmopathy tested prospective prediction of ophthalmopathy. The full study reports these points: No statistical method was used to fix the sample size in advance, and group allocation was not hidden from the investigators. Most expanded thyroid clonotypes (frequency above 0.001) were also detected in blood, a finding suggesting that blood repertoires may reflect thyroid immune responses. In cross-validation, a model built on a 13 V-J signature told ophthalmopathy apart from stable hyperthyroidism with 85% to 90% sensitivity and around 83% specificity, and in testing the same model reached 80%/75%. In validation, progression to ophthalmopathy was predicted by the model with around 70% sensitivity and 72.22% specificity, a median of roughly 6 months before onset.

From cysteine to phenylalanine, the CDR3 is 12 amino acids long. The DNA shown is the 36-base CDR3, in frame from base 1. Per the germline V gene (reference sequence), DFQATT is the CDR1 and SNEGSKA is the CDR2. V loses 7 bases at its end and J loses 6 bases; junction bases beyond the gene matches: 8. The TCR beta CDR3 regions were amplified from RNA transcripts. For the first round of RT-PCR on the TCR CDR3, the HTBI primer set was used together with the Qiagen OneStep RT-PCR kit. Libraries were constructed in a second round of multiplex PCR, after which size selection and purification were performed. Paired-end sequencing of the libraries was performed with 100 bp reads on an Illumina HiSeq2000. The study's own analysis went as follows. SOAPnuke was used to process the raw data, throwing out any read that contained adapters or uncalled bases, had a mean Phred below 15, or lacked an exact constant-primer or identifier match. High-quality paired reads were merged using COPE v1.2.5, and each unique nucleotide sequence was defined as a clonotype. Clonotypes were aligned to IMGT TRBV, TRBD and TRBJ reference segments using MiTCR v1.1. The analysis was restricted to V-J combinations with a frequency above 0.0001, which together covered about 99% of the repertoires. The TCS score was defined as the ratio of F50 (clonal expansion) to E x V (chaos), calculated using BLOSUM62-based TCRdist between CDR3 peptides within each V-J. Welch's t-statistics and random forest reduced several hundred V-J features to about 12, which were used in a naive Bayes classifier (R e1071). The raw public data were reprocessed by TCRdb itself: fastp quality trimming at Q25, MiXCR clonotype calling, in-frame beta chains only. Rows with a matching CDR3 protein are joined into one entry that keeps the most common DNA and genes. These V and J calls rely on TCRdb rather than the paper's analysis. The sample records some 350,000 distinct CDR3 sequences, about 19% of which are singletons. The ten largest make up roughly 3.5% of the sample.

In the case of this clonotype: Its antigen specificity is not known. No qualities accompany the bases; no much larger clone lies one base away.

A patient counted as having stable Graves' hyperthyroidism if no progression to ophthalmopathy occurred over 18 months of follow-up. Hyperthyroidism patients were aged 18 to 65 years and newly diagnosed, with disease duration of less than 2 months. Patients with uncontrolled infections, other autoimmune diseases, pregnancy or lactation were excluded. Diagnoses relied on clinical symptoms, serum thyroxine and TRAb, thyroid ultrasound and orbital computed tomography. PBMCs were isolated from about 9.1 ml of fresh peripheral blood by Ficoll-Paque density gradient centrifugation. Total RNA was extracted with Trizol reagent, and quality was checked on an Agilent 2100 Bioanalyzer.

The origin of this receptor is a woman younger than 35 with Graves' hyperthyroidism. The rearranged chain carries TRBV20-1 and TRBJ2-7; 8 junctional bases match TRBD2. Source material: blood. The sequence in DNA is TGCAGTGAACCGGGACTAGGTGGCGAGCAGTACTTC. This gives the protein CSEPGLGGEQYF.